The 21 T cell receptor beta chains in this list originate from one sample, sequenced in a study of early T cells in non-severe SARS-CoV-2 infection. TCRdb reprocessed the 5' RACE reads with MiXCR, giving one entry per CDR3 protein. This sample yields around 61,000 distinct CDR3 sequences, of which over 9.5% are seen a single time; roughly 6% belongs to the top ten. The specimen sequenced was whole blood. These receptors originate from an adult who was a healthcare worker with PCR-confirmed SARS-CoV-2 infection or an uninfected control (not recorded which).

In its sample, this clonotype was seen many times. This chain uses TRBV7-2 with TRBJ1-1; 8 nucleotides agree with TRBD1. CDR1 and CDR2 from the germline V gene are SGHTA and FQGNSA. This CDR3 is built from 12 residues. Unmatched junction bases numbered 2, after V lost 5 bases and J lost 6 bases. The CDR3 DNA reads TGTGCCAGCAGCCCACAGGGGGCTGAAGCTTTCTTT. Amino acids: CASSPQGAEAFF. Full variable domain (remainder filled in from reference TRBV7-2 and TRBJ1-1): GAGVSQSPSNKVTEKGKDVELRCDPISGHTALYWYRQSLGQGLEFLIYFQGNSAPDKSGLPSDRFSAERTGGSVSTLTIQRTQQEDSAVYLCASSPQGAEAFFGQGTRLTVV.

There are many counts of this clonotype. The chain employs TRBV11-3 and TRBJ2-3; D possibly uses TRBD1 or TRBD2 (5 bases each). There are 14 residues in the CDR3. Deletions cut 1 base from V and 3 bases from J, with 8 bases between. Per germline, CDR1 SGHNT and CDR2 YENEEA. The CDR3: CASSLAGATDTQYF. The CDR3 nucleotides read TGTGCCAGCAGCTTAGCCGGGGCTACAGATACGCAGTATTTT.

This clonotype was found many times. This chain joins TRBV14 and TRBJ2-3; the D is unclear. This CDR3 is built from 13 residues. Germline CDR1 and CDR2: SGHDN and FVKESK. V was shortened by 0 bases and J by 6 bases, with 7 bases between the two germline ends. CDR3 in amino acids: CASSQDEYDTQYF. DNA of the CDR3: TGTGCCAGCAGCCAAGATGAATACGATACGCAGTATTTT.

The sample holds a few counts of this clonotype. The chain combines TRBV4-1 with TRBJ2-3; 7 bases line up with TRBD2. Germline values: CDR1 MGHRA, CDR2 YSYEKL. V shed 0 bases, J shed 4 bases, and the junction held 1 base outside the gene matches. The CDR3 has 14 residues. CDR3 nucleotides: TGCGCCAGCAGCCAAGAAGGGAGGGCAGATACGCAGTATTTT. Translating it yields CASSQEGRADTQYF.

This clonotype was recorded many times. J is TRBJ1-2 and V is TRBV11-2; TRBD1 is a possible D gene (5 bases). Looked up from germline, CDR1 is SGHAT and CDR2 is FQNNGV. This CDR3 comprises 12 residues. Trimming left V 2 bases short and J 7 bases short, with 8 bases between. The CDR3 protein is CASSLQGAGYTF. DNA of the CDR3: TGTGCCAGCAGCTTACAGGGCGCTGGCTACACCTTC.

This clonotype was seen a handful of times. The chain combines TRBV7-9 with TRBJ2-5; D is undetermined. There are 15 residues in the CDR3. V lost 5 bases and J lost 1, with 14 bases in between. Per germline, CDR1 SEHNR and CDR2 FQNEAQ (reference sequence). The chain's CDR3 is CASSPDTGRQETQYF. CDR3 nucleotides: TGTGCCAGCAGCCCGGATACGGGTCGCCAAGAGACCCAGTACTTC.

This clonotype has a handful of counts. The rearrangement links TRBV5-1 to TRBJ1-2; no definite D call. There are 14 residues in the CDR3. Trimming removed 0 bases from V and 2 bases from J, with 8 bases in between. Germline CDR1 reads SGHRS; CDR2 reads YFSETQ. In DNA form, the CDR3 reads TGCGCCAGCAGCTTGGAGACACCCAACTATGGCTACACCTTC. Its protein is CASSLETPNYGYTF. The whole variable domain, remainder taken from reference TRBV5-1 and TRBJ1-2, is KAGVTQTPRYLIKTRGQQVTLSCSPISGHRSVSWYQQTPGQGLQFLFEYFSETQRNKGNFPGRFSGRQFSNSRSEMNVSTLELGDSALYLCASSLETPNYGYTFGSGTRLTVV.

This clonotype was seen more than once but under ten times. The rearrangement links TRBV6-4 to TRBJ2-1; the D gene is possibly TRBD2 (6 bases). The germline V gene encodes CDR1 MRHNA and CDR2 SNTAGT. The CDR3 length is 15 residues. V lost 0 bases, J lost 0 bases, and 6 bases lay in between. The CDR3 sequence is CASSDSSGSYNEQFF. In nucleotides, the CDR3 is TGTGCCAGCAGTGACTCTAGCGGCTCCTACAATGAGCAGTTCTTC.

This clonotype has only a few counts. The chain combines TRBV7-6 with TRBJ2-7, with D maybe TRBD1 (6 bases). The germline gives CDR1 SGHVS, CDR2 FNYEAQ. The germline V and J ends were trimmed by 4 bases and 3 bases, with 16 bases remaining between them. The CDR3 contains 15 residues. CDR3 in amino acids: CASSSSPQGGYEQYF. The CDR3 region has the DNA TGTGCCAGCAGCTCGAGCCCTCAAGGGGGCTACGAGCAGTACTTC. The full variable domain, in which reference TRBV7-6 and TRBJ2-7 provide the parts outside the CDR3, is GAGVSQSPRYKVTKRGQDVALRCDPISGHVSLYWYRQALGQGPEFLTYFNYEAQQDKSGLPNDRFSAERPEGSISTLTIQRTEQRDSAMYRCASSSSPQGGYEQYFGPGTRLTVT.

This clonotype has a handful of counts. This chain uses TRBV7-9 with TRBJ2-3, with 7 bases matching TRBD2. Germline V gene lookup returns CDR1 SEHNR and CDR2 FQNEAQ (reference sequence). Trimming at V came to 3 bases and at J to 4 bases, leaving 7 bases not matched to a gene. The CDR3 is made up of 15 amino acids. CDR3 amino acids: CASSFSTGGADTQYF. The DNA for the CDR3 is TGTGCCAGCAGCTTTTCGACGGGAGGTGCAGATACGCAGTATTTT.

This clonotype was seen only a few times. CDR3 DNA: TGTGCCAGCACCGTCGAAGCGGGTATCGGCGAGCAGTACTTC. Amino acid sequence: CASTVEAGIGEQYF. The V gene is TRBV12-3 or TRBV12-4, the J gene TRBJ2-7, with a possible D match to TRBD2 (6 bases). This CDR3 is 14 amino acids long. Trimming cost V 7 bases and J 6 bases, with 19 bases left between them.

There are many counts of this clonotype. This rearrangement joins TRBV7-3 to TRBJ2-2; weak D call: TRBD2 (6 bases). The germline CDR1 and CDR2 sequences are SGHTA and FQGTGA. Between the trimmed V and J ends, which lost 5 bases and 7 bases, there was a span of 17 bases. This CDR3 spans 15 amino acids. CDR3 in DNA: TGTGCCAGCAGCCCCGAGTGGGAGGACCACGGGGAGCTGTTTTTT. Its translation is CASSPEWEDHGELFF. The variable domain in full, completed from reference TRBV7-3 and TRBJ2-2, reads GAGVSQTPSNKVTEKGKYVELRCDPISGHTALYWYRQSLGQGPEFLIYFQGTGAADDSGLPNDRFFAVRPEGSVSTLKIQRTERGDSAVYLCASSPEWEDHGELFFGEGSRLTVL.

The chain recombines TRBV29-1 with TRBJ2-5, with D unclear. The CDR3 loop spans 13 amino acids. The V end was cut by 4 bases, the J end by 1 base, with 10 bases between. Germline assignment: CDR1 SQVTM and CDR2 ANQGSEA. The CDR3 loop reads CSVVTSGQETQYF. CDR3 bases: TGCAGCGTTGTAACATCCGGCCAAGAGACCCAGTACTTC.

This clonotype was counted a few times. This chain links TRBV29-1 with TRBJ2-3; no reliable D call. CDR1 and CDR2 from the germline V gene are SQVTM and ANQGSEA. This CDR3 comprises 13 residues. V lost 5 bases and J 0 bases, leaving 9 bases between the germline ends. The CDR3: CSVFKESTDTQYF. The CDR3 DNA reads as TGCAGCGTTTTCAAAGAGAGCACAGATACGCAGTATTTT.

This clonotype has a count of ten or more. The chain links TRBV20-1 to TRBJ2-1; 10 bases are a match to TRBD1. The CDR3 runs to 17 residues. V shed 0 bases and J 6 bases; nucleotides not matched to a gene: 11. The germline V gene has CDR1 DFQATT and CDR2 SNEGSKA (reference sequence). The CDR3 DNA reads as TGCAGTGCTAGAGATGCCTCGCGGACAGGGGGGGGCAATGAGCAGTTCTTC. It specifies CSARDASRTGGGNEQFF.

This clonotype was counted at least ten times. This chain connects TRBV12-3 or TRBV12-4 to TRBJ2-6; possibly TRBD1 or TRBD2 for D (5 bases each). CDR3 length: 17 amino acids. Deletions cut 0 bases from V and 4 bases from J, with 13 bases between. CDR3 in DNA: TGTGCCAGCAGTTTAGCGCCGGGGACCTCCGGGGCCAACGTCCTGACTTTC. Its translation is CASSLAPGTSGANVLTF.

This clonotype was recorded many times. Written as DNA, the CDR3 is TGTGCCAGCAGTGCCCCCGGAAGGGATTCACCCCTCCACTTT. Protein sequence: CASSAPGRDSPLHF. The rearrangement joins TRBV2 to TRBJ1-6; D uncertain. Trimming took 4 bases from V and 8 from J, leaving 12 bases between them. The CDR3 runs 14 residues. From germline, CDR1 is SNHLY and CDR2 FYNNEI.

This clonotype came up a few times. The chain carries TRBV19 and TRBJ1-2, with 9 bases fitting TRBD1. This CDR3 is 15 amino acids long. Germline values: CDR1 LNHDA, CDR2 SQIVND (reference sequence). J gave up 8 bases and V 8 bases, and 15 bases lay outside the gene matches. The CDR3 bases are TGTGCCAGTTCTAGATTTGGACAGGGGATCTACGGCTACACCTTC. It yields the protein CASSRFGQGIYGYTF. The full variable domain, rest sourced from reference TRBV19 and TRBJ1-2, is DGGITQSPKYLFRKEGQNVTLSCEQNLNHDAMYWYRQDPGQGLRLIYYSQIVNDFQKGDIAEGYSVSREKKESFPLTVTSAQKNPTAFYLCASSRFGQGIYGYTFGSGTRLTVV.

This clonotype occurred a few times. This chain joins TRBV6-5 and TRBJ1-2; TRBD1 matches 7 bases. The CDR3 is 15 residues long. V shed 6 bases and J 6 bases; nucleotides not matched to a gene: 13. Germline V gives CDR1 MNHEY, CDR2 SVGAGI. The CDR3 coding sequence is TGTGCCAGCAGACCTACGAAACAGGGGTTCCATGGCTACACCTTC. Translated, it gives CASRPTKQGFHGYTF.

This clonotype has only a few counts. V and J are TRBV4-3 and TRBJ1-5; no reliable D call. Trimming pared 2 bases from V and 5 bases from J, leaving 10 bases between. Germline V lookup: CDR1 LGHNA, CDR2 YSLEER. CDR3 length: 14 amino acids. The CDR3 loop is CASSQTGVDQPQHF. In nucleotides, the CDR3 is TGCGCCAGCAGCCAAACCGGGGTAGATCAGCCCCAGCATTTT.

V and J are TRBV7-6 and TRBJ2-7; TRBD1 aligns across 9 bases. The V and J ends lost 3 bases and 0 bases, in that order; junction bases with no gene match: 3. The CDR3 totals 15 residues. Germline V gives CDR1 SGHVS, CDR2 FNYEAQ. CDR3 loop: CASSFKTGGSYEQYF. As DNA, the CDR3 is TGTGCCAGCAGCTTTAAGACAGGGGGCTCCTACGAGCAGTACTTC.